This entry lists 3 T cell receptor beta chains sequenced from one sample in a study of beta chain features in type 1 diabetes. Regarding the study as a whole: TCRB CDR3 length was moderately but significantly reduced in all four CD4+ subsets of Type 1 diabetes patients.

These receptors lack a known antigen. The entirety of the isolated RNA underwent reverse transcription, so expressed TCRB transcripts were sequenced. Produced via immunoSEQ multiplex PCR; TCRdb's table is partial and in-frame only. The sample has more than 200,000 clones, 16% seen once. The sample taken for sequencing was naive CD4+ T cells from blood. The source of these receptors is a man aged 25-45 years with type 1 diabetes.

This clone came up a few times. This sample includes further DNA sequences coding for the same CDR3. V and J are TRBV7-9 and TRBJ2-5; the D is unclear. V was shortened by 4 bases and J by 2 bases, with 2 bases between the two germline ends. The length of the CDR3 is 11 residues. In germline, CDR1 is SEHNR, CDR2 FQNEAQ (reference sequence). The chain's CDR3 is CASSYQETQYF. The CDR3 nucleotides are TGTGCCAGCAGCTATCAAGAGACCCAGTACTTC.

The sample holds a few counts of this clone. Other DNA sequences in this specimen translate into the identical CDR3. The chain uses TRBV5-1 and TRBJ2-1; TRBD2 aligns across 11 bases. Germline V lookup: CDR1 SGHRS, CDR2 YFSETQ. There are 15 residues in the CDR3. Trimming took 4 bases from V and 4 from J; bases not matched to a gene: 4. This CDR3 reads CASSAGTSGYNEQFF. The CDR3 region has the DNA TGCGCCAGCAGCGCTGGGACTAGCGGATACAATGAGCAGTTCTTC. Based on the CDR3 plus reference TRBV5-1 and TRBJ2-1, the full variable domain is KAGVTQTPRYLIKTRGQQVTLSCSPISGHRSVSWYQQTPGQGLQFLFEYFSETQRNKGNFPGRFSGRQFSNSRSEMNVSTLELGDSALYLCASSAGTSGYNEQFFGPGTRLTVL.

This clone was detected only a few times. This sequence joins TRBV9 and TRBJ2-3, with unresolved D. Trimming left V 3 bases short and J 0 bases short, with 11 bases between. The CDR3 is 15 residues long. The germline gives CDR1 SGDLS, CDR2 YYNGEE. CDR3 nucleotide sequence: TGTGCCAGCAGCGGAGGACCCGCAAGCACAGATACGCAGTATTTT. Amino acids: CASSGGPASTDTQYF.